This TCR beta chain originates from a study of PD-L1 blockade in urothelial cancer. Looking at the study overall: Anywhere from 0 to 3 prior chemotherapy regimens had been received by patients. Notes on the study in general: Below-median pretreatment blood TCR clonality predicted better survival.

The method was immunoSEQ multiplex PCR; TCRdb's version includes in-frame clones alone and lacks a portion of them. The table has 45,000 to 55,000 clones, around 82% seen once. Comments on this clone: Its matching antigen is unknown.

The time point: peripheral blood 6 weeks after treatment start. The CDR3 loop spans 19 amino acids. J lost 0 bases, V lost 5 bases, and 8 bases had no gene match. Germline V CDR1 and CDR2: MGHRA, YSYEKL. V gene TRBV4-1 combines with J gene TRBJ2-6, with 12 positions matching TRBD1. This receptor was taken from a man aged 45-65 years with urothelial cancer. The input for sequencing was PBMCs, taken around atezolizumab (anti-PD-L1) treatment. The CDR3 nucleotides read TGCGCCAGCAGCAAAGGGACAGGGGGCCGGAGCTCTGGGGCCAACGTCCTGACTTTC. Protein sequence: CASSKGTGGRSSGANVLTF.